Listed below are T cell receptor beta chains from one sample, sequenced in a study of T cell changes during pregnancy in multiple sclerosis. Using immunoSEQ multiplex PCR, the repertoire was profiled, and TCRdb retains in-frame clones only, with some absent. The table shows around 77,000 clones, with 85% to 95% occurring only once. This specimen consisted of peripheral blood, obtained in the third trimester of pregnancy. The receptors were sampled from a female donor with multiple sclerosis, enrolled in a pregnancy study. The conserved cysteine and the conserved F or W are not part of the CDR3 here. D genes are given only for firm matches.

v_call,d_call,j_call,cdr3_aa
TRBV27,TRBD1,TRBJ2-7,ASTKPGQLGYEQY
TRBV7-2,-,TRBJ2-2,ASSLNTAGELF
TRBV10-2,-,TRBJ1-2,ASSESRERHGYT
TRBV28,-,TRBJ1-4,ASSAWPLQGDEKLF
TRBV5-6,-,TRBJ1-2,ASSLVQARGYT
TRBV7-2,-,TRBJ2-2,ASSFGFLELF
TRBV4-1,-,TRBJ2-4,ASSQLEFGPNIQY
TRBV5-6,TRBD1,TRBJ1-2,ASSLGDREFYGYT
TRBV4-3,-,TRBJ1-2,ASSPSGGANYGYT
TRBV30,-,TRBJ1-2,AWSVFGDWTNYGYT
TRBV7-9,-,TRBJ2-1,ASSPPGSGGNEQF
TRBV19,-,TRBJ2-1,ASSFATRGEQF
TRBV10-1,TRBD1,TRBJ2-2,ASSNIKGASTGELF
TRBV19,-,TRBJ1-1,ASSIGQANTEAF
TRBV10-3,TRBD1,TRBJ1-1,AIGTGGTEAF
TRBV10-1,TRBD1,TRBJ2-1,ASSESRDRVFYNEQF
TRBV7-6,-,TRBJ1-1,ASSLGQGSEAF
TRBV29-1,-,TRBJ2-7,SVAVGGPYEQY
TRBV7-6,TRBD2,TRBJ2-7,ASSLKEIGLAGDEQY
TRBV9,TRBD2,TRBJ2-1,ASSMGLANSYNEQF
TRBV5-1,-,TRBJ2-3,ASSYSGGAGTDTQY
TRBV5-1,-,TRBJ2-5,ASSVDSSSQETQY